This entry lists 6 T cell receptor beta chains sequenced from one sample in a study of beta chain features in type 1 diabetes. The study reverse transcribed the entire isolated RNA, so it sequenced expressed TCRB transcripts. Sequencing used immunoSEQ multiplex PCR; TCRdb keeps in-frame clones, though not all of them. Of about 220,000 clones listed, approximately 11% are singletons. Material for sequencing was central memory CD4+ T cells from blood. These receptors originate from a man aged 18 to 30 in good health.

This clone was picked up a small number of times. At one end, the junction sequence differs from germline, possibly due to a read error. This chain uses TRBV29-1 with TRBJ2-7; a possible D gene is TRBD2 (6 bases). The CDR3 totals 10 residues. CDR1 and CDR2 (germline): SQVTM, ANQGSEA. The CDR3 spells CTAGCYEQYF. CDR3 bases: TGTACAGCGGGTTGCTACGAGCAGTACTTC.

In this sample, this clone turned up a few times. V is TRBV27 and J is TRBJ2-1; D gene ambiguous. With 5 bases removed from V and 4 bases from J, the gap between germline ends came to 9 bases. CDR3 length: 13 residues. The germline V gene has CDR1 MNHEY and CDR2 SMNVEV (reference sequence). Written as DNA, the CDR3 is TGTGCCAGCAGTCTTGAGATGTACAATGAGCAGTTCTTC. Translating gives CASSLEMYNEQFF.

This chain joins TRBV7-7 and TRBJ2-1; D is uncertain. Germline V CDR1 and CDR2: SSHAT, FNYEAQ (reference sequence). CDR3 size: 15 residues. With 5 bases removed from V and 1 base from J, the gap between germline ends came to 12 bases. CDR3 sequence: CASSPLTSSYNEQFF. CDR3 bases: TGTGCCAGCAGCCCTCTTACGTCTTCCTACAATGAGCAGTTCTTC.

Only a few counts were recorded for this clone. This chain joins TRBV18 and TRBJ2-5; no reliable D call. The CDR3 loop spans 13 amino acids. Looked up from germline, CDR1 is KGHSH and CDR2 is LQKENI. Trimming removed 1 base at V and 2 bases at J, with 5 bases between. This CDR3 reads CASSPRNQETQYF. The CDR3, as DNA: TGTGCCAGCTCACCACGAAATCAAGAGACCCAGTACTTC.

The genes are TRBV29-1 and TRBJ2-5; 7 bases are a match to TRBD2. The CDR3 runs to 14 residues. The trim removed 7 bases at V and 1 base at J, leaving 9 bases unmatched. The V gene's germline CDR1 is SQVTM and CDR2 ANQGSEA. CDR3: CSALSGKGQETQYF. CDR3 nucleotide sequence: TGCAGCGCCCTGAGCGGGAAGGGCCAAGAGACCCAGTACTTC.

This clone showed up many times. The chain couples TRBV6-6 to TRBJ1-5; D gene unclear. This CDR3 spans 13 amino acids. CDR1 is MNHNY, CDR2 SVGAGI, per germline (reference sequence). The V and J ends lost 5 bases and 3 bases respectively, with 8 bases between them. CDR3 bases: TGTGCCAGCAGTCACTACACCAATCAGCCCCAGCATTTT. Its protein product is CASSHYTNQPQHF.